This T cell receptor beta chain was captured in a study of T cell repertoires in cytomegalovirus infection. Study context: Indications of both CMV infection and matching HLA type were provided by public TCR beta signatures. Study findings and constraints: Within the response measured ex vivo, HLA-C-restricted CMV-specific TCR beta clonotypes were dominant. Cumulative frequency (of public TCR beta family members) identified carriers of CMV plus the relevant HLA.

In TCRdb, the reads were re-called with MiXCR into one record per CDR3 protein. Of some 700,000 distinct CDR3 sequences listed, 35% to 45% are singletons. This clonotype was seen more than once but under ten times. Its target is not known. Sequencing was carried out using PBMCs. The sequence was collected from a human donor in good health (CMV status not recorded). Some clones in this sample may be carry-over from other donors' samples.

DNA of the CDR3: TGTGCCAGCAGCTACCGGGACATTAATGAGCAGTTCTTC. It specifies CASSYRDINEQFF. The chain is built from TRBV28 and TRBJ2-1, with D maybe TRBD1 (6 bases). V was clipped by 6 bases and J by 7 bases, with 13 bases between them. This CDR3 has 13 residues. Per germline, CDR1 MDHEN and CDR2 SYDVKM.